This TCR beta chain was recovered during a study of T cell changes during pregnancy in multiple sclerosis. The V end was cut by 2 bases, the J end by 1 base, with 4 bases between. This CDR3 region has 13 residues. Germline V gene lookup returns CDR1 MNHNS and CDR2 SASEGT. Only in-frame clones appear in the TCRdb table, and some are missing; sequencing was by immunoSEQ multiplex PCR. The data hold about 130,000 clones, with 96% observed a single time. J is TRBJ2-3 and V is TRBV6-1; no clear D gene. This sequence originates from a female donor with multiple sclerosis, enrolled in a pregnancy study. The source was peripheral blood, collected after pregnancy. The CDR3 coding sequence is TGTGCCAGCAGTGAACAGGGCACAGATACGCAGTATTTT. Translation: CASSEQGTDTQYF.